The rows below give T cell receptor beta chains drawn from one sample of a study of Ad26.COV2.S vaccination and SARS-CoV-2 variants. Only in-frame clones appear in the TCRdb table, and some are missing; sequencing was by immunoSEQ multiplex PCR. The sample consists of approximately 500,000 clones, 87% of them appearing once. Sequenced here: peripheral blood, sampled in a trial of Ad26.COV2.S vaccine versus placebo. The origin of the receptors is a person between 18 and 65 years old who received the Ad26.COV2.S COVID-19 vaccine or a placebo. Each CDR3 is given with its conserved first and last residue. The order of the fields is D gene, V gene, clone size, J gene, CDR3 DNA, CDR3 protein. D genes are given only for firm matches. A clone size is listed for some rows: how often the clone was seen (once, few, many), or a class if it is expanded.

>NA|TRBV7-2|once|TRBJ2-1
TGTGCCAGCAGCTTAGTTAGTGAGCAGTTCTTC
CASSLVSEQFF
>TRBD2|TRBV24-1|NA|TRBJ2-1
TGTGCCACCAGTGATAACGGCGCGGGGGTTTACAATGAGCAGTTCTTC
CATSDNGAGVYNEQFF
>NA|TRBV14|NA|TRBJ2-5
TGTGCCAGCAGCCAGAGAAATCAAGAGACCCAGTACTTC
CASSQRNQETQYF
>NA|TRBV2|NA|TRBJ2-7
TGTGCCAGCACAGGACTCTACGAGCAGTACTTC
CASTGLYEQYF
>NA|TRBV15|once|TRBJ1-2
TGTGCCACCAGCAGAGATGGGGGGACTCTCTATGGCTACACCTTC
CATSRDGGTLYGYTF
>TRBD2|TRBV7-9|once|TRBJ2-1
TGTGCCAGCAGCCAACGGACTCACGGGGGGGCTTCGGATGAGCAGTTCTTC
CASSQRTHGGASDEQFF
>TRBD2|TRBV3-1/TRBV3-2|NA|TRBJ2-1
TGTGCCAGCAGCCAAGAGGGGCAGGGAGGACTAGCGGGAGGGCCGAATGAGCAGTTCTTC
CASSQEGQGGLAGGPNEQFF
>NA|TRBV30|NA|TRBJ2-7
TGTGCCTGGAGTGGCGCCAGTACTTACGAGCAGTACTTC
CAWSGASTYEQYF
>NA|TRBV4-2|NA|TRBJ2-5
TGTGCCAGCAGCCAAGGGGACAATGAGAGGGAGACCCAGTACTTC
CASSQGDNERETQYF
>TRBD2|TRBV24-1|NA|TRBJ2-1
TGTGCCACCAGTGATCCTAAGGGACTACTCAATGAGCAGTTCTTC
CATSDPKGLLNEQFF
>NA|TRBV5-6|NA|TRBJ2-1
TGTGCCAGCAGCTTGGTGGGACATTCGGCTGAGCAGTTCTTC
CASSLVGHSAEQFF
>NA|TRBV6-5|few|TRBJ2-3
TGTGCCAGCAGTACCGCCGGCACAGATACGCAGTATTTT
CASSTAGTDTQYF
>TRBD1|TRBV19|NA|TRBJ1-5
TGTGCCAGTAGGTACAGGGGTGAGGGCAATCAGCCCCAGCATTTT
CASRYRGEGNQPQHF
>NA|TRBV20-1|NA|TRBJ2-1
TGCAGTGCTAGACTGGGGAAGTTCTTC
CSARLGKFF
>NA|TRBV28|NA|TRBJ1-2
TGTGCCAGCAGTTCGACGGCTTCCGTCTATGGCTACACCTTC
CASSSTASVYGYTF
>NA|TRBV7-2|few|TRBJ2-5
TGTGCCAGCAGCCTAGATTGGGAGACCCAGTACTTC
CASSLDWETQYF
>NA|TRBV19|NA|TRBJ1-5
TGTGCCAGTAGACAGACAGGAGTAAATCAGCCCCAGCATTTT
CASRQTGVNQPQHF
>TRBD1|TRBV7-8|NA|TRBJ2-7
TGTGCCACCGTAGACCCCCGGGACAGCCCCGAGCAGTACTTC
CATVDPRDSPEQYF
>NA|TRBV11-2|NA|TRBJ1-1
TGTGCCAGCAGCTCACGAGGTGGCAGGGCGGCTGAAGCTTTCTTT
CASSSRGGRAAEAFF
>NA|TRBV19|NA|TRBJ1-3
TGTGCCAACCGACAATCCCGGGGGAACACCATATATTTT
CANRQSRGNTIYF
>NA|TRBV18|NA|TRBJ2-1
TGTGCCAGCTCACCCGACCGGGTAGGGAACAATGAGCAGTTCTTC
CASSPDRVGNNEQFF
>NA|TRBV18|NA|TRBJ1-1
TGTGCCAGCTCACCCCAGACAGGCCTTAACACTGAAGCTTTCTTT
CASSPQTGLNTEAFF
>TRBD1|TRBV5-1|NA|TRBJ1-1
TGCGCCAGCAGCAAGGGACAGACCATGAACACTGAAGCTTTCTTT
CASSKGQTMNTEAFF
>NA|TRBV7-9|NA|TRBJ1-1
TGTGCCAGCAGCCCCATCTCCGGGGGGAACACTGAAGCTTTCTTT
CASSPISGGNTEAFF
>TRBD2|TRBV7-2|NA|TRBJ2-3
TGTGCCAGCAGACGAACTAGCGGGATGGGGGGTACGCAGTATTTT
CASRRTSGMGGTQYF
>NA|TRBV7-2|NA|TRBJ2-3
TGTGCCAGCAGCTTAGTGGCAGGGGCCACAGATACGCAGTATTTT
CASSLVAGATDTQYF
>NA|TRBV5-4|few|TRBJ2-7
TGTGCCAGCAGCGGAGCCAGCGGTACTTCCTACGAGCAGTACTTC
CASSGASGTSYEQYF
>NA|TRBV5-4|NA|TRBJ2-6
TGTGCCAGCAGCTTGGGTGGGGGAATTCCGCTCTCTGGGGCCAACGTCCTGACTTTC
CASSLGGGIPLSGANVLTF
>NA|TRBV6-2/TRBV6-3|NA|TRBJ1-1
TGTGCCAGCAGTCAACCACGGCGGGTAACGAACACTGAAGCTTTCTTT
CASSQPRRVTNTEAFF
>NA|TRBV10-3|NA|TRBJ1-1
TGTGCCATCAGTGAGGGGGTCCCTGAAGCTTTCTTT
CAISEGVPEAFF
>TRBD2|TRBV25-1|NA|TRBJ2-7
TGTGCCAGCAGTGGGACTAGCGGGAGGCCGTACGAGCAGTACTTC
CASSGTSGRPYEQYF
>NA|TRBV7-8|NA|TRBJ1-6
TGTGCCAGCAGCCTGGACAGAAATAATTCACCCCTCCACTTT
CASSLDRNNSPLHF
>NA|TRBV4-3|once|TRBJ2-7
TGCGCCAGCAGCCAAGGTGGCCACAGGAGCTCCTACGAGCAGTACTTC
CASSQGGHRSSYEQYF
>TRBD2|TRBV7-2|many|TRBJ2-7
TGTGCCAGCAGCTTAGCGCTATTCTTCGGACTAGCGGGAGGGCAGGACGAGCAGTACTTC
CASSLALFFGLAGGQDEQYF
>NA|TRBV28|NA|TRBJ1-1
TGTGCCAGCTCCCCCAAAAACCGCTTAAAGAACACTGAAGCTTTCTTT
CASSPKNRLKNTEAFF
>NA|TRBV30|NA|TRBJ1-1
TGTGCCTGGAGTCGGTCGAGGCTGGGTGAAGCTTTCTTT
CAWSRSRLGEAFF
>TRBD1|TRBV29-1|NA|TRBJ1-5
TGCAGCGTTACCACAGGGGCGGGTAATCAGCCCCAGCATTTT
CSVTTGAGNQPQHF
>TRBD1|TRBV2|NA|TRBJ1-2
TGTGCCAGCAGTGGGGGGGACAGTGTGCCTTATGGCTACACCTTC
CASSGGDSVPYGYTF
>NA|TRBV4-3|NA|TRBJ1-2
TGCGCCAGCAGCCAAGATGCCACAGGAATAAACTATGGCTACACCTTC
CASSQDATGINYGYTF
>TRBD1|TRBV6-6|NA|TRBJ2-5
TGTGCCAGCAGGACCGACAGGGGTCAAGAGACCCAGTACTTC
CASRTDRGQETQYF
>NA|TRBV21-1|once|TRBJ1-5
TGTGCCAGCAGCAAAGAAGAGCTGGATAGCAATCAGCCCCAGCATTTT
CASSKEELDSNQPQHF
>TRBD1|TRBV27|NA|TRBJ1-1
TGTGCCAGCAGCCTGACAGGGGGCACTGAAGCTTTCTTT
CASSLTGGTEAFF
>NA|TRBV28|NA|TRBJ1-2
TGTGCCAGCAGTTTGTGGACATTATCGGTCTATGGCTACACCTTC
CASSLWTLSVYGYTF
>TRBD2|TRBV5-8|NA|TRBJ2-3
TGTGCCAGCAGCTTGGCCGGGACTAGCGGGTCCACAGATACGCAGTATTTT
CASSLAGTSGSTDTQYF
>TRBD2|TRBV28|NA|TRBJ2-1
TGTGCCAGCAGTGGAGGGACTAGCCGAGCCACTGAGCAGTTCTTC
CASSGGTSRATEQFF
>TRBD1|TRBV7-2|NA|TRBJ2-5
TGTGCCAGCAGCTTAGCGCAAGCCGGGACAGGGCAAGAGACCCAGTACTTC
CASSLAQAGTGQETQYF